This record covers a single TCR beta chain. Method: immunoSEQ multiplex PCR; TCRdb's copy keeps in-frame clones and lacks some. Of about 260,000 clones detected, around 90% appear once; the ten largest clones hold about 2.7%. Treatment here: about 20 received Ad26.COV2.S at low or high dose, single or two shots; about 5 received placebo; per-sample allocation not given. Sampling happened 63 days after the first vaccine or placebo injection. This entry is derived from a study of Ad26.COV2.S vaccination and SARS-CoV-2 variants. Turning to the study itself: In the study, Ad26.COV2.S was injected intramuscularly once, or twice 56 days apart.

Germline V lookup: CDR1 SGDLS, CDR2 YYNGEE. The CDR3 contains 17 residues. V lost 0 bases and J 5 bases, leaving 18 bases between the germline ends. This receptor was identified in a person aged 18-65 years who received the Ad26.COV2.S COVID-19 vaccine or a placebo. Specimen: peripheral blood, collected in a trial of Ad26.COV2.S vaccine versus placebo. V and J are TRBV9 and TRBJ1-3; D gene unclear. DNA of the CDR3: TGTGCCAGCAGCGTAGGTGGGAGACCCGGATCCCGAAACACCATATATTTT. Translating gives CASSVGGRPGSRNTIYF.